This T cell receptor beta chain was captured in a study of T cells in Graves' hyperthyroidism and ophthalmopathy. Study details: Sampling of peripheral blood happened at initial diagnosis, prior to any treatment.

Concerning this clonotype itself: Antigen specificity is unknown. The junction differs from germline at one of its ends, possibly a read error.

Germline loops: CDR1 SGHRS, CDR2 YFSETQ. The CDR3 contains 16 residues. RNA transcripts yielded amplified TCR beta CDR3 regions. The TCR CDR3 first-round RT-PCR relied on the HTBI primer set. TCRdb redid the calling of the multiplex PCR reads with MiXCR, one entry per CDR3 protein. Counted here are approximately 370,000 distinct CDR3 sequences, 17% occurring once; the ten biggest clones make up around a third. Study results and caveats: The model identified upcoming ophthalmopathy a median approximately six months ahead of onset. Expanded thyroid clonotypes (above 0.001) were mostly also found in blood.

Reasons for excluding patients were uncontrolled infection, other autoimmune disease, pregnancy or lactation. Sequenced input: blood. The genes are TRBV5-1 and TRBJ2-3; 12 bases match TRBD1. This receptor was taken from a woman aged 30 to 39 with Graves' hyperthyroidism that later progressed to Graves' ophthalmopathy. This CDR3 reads CASSLGQGARSDTQYF. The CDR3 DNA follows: TGTGCCAGCAGCTTGGGACAGGGGGCACGATCGGATACGCAGTATTTT.